This T cell receptor (beta chain) was captured by sequencing in a study of cytomegalovirus exposure and HLA in healthy donors. This clone was recorded once. From germline, CDR1 is SGHRS and CDR2 YFSETQ. Trimming pared 3 bases from V and 5 bases from J, leaving 9 bases between. This CDR3 comprises 12 residues. The primer mix had 60 Vbeta and 13 Jbeta primers. Produced via immunoSEQ multiplex PCR; TCRdb's table is partial and in-frame only. The sample gives 90,000 or so clones, just under 80% of which show up once; approximately 4.8% is in the top ten. The source is a male donor in good health and CMV-seropositive. The V call is TRBV5-1, the J call TRBJ2-7; D is uncertain. Sequencing was done on a sample of PBMCs. The CDR3 nucleotides read TGCGCCAGCAGCTCATCACAACACGAGCAGTACTTC. The encoded protein is CASSSSQHEQYF.